These T cell receptor beta chains were read from a single sample in a study of blood T cell repertoires in COVID-19. TCRdb's copy holds only in-frame clones and misses some; the assay was immunoSEQ multiplex PCR. Found here are about 350,000 clones, roughly 87% of them singletons; the top ten hold about 0.93%. Sequencing was carried out using PBMCs or T cells enriched from blood (not recorded which). The receptors stem from a woman aged 25-40 years who had recovered from COVID-19. Each CDR3 is given with its conserved first and last residue. Each record gives: clone size, J gene, D gene, V gene, CDR3 protein, CDR3 DNA. A D gene is named only where the DNA matches it firmly. Size is stated for part of the rows, as once, few or many counts, or as a class when the clone is expanded.

- TRBJ1-1 - TRBV13 CASSLVRGTEAFF TGTGCCAGCAGCTTAGTAAGGGGGACTGAAGCTTTCTTT
few TRBJ2-1 - TRBV25-1 CASSEKRVRSEQFF TGTGCCAGCAGTGAAAAGAGGGTTCGATCCGAGCAGTTCTTC
- TRBJ1-5 - TRBV28 CASPAVGGVSQPQHF TGTGCCAGCCCTGCGGTTGGGGGGGTGAGTCAGCCCCAGCATTTT
- TRBJ1-5 TRBD1 TRBV28 CASSFLRGTAPNQPQHF TGTGCCAGCAGTTTCCTTAGAGGGACAGCCCCTAATCAGCCCCAGCATTTT
- TRBJ2-4 - TRBV21-1 CASSKSGTGLIVCLAKNIQYF TGTGCCAGCAGCAAATCTGGCACAGGCTTAATAGTTTGCCTAGCCAAAAACATTCAGTACTTC
- TRBJ1-6 - TRBV27 CASSLFADTYNSPLHF TGTGCCAGCAGTTTATTTGCGGACACATATAATTCACCCCTCCACTTT
- TRBJ2-1 TRBD1 TRBV7-6 CASSLEPTGSSYNEQFF TGTGCCAGCAGCTTAGAACCGACAGGGAGCTCCTACAATGAGCAGTTCTTC
- TRBJ1-3 TRBD1 TRBV28 CASSSTTGGGNTIYF TGTGCCAGCAGTTCAACGACAGGGGGGGGAAACACCATATATTTT
- TRBJ2-1 TRBD2 TRBV6-1 CASSEWGGSYNEQFF TGTGCCAGCAGTGAATGGGGGGGTTCCTACAATGAGCAGTTCTTC
- TRBJ1-5 TRBD1 TRBV25-1 CASSPTGERNQPQHF TGTGCCAGCAGCCCGACAGGGGAGCGCAATCAGCCCCAGCATTTT